The 11 T cell receptor beta chains below come from one sample, sequenced in a study of memory CD4+ T cells and cytomegalovirus serostatus. The sort gate was single viable CD3+CD4+CD8-CD45RO+ cells for memory CD4+ T cells. The assay was immunoSEQ multiplex PCR, and TCRdb's table has in-frame clones only and misses some. The sample consists of roughly 84,000 clones, around 80% of them appearing once. Sequenced material: memory CD4+ T cells from blood. These TCRs come from an adult in good health and CMV-seronegative.

V usage is TRBV29-1 and J usage is TRBJ1-2; D uncertain. Trimming left V 3 bases short and J 5 bases short, with 4 bases between. Germline CDR1 is SQVTM and CDR2 is ANQGSEA. This CDR3 is 10 amino acids long. This chain's CDR3 is CSVESYGYTF. CDR3 bases: TGCAGCGTTGAGTCTTATGGCTACACCTTC.

This rearrangement joins TRBV28 to TRBJ1-1, with 8 positions matching TRBD1. CDR1 MDHEN and CDR2 SYDVKM come from the germline V gene. This CDR3 has 15 amino acids. Trimming removed 4 bases from V and 2 bases from J; junction bases left unmatched: 6. The CDR3 bases are TGTGCCAGCAGTTATTTCGGACAGGGCAACACTGAAGCTTTCTTT. Encoded protein: CASSYFGQGNTEAFF.

The chain carries TRBV28 and TRBJ1-1, with 7 bases matching TRBD1. This CDR3 has 14 amino acids. Germline-derived CDR1 and CDR2 are MDHEN and SYDVKM. The V segment lost 4 bases and the J segment 5 bases; nucleotides outside the gene matches: 7. CDR3 residues: CASSWVGRGTEAFF. CDR3 DNA sequence: TGTGCCAGCAGTTGGGTGGGCAGGGGGACTGAAGCTTTCTTT.

This chain uses TRBV5-1 with TRBJ2-3, with D tentatively TRBD2 (6 bases). CDR1 is SGHRS and CDR2 is YFSETQ in the germline V gene. The CDR3 runs 15 residues. V shed 4 bases and J shed 3 bases, with 15 bases lying between them. The CDR3 coding sequence is TGCGCCAGCAGCCCTGGGGCGGGATTGACAGATACGCAGTATTTT. Translated: CASSPGAGLTDTQYF.

This clone was seen once. V usage is TRBV21-1 and J usage is TRBJ1-2; the tabulated D call, TRBD1, remains unverified against the DNA. TRBV21-1 is tagged as a pseudogene. CDR3 length: 12 amino acids. The DNA for the CDR3 is TGTGCCAGCAGCGGGACAATCTATGGCTACACCTTC. Protein sequence: CASSGTIYGYTF.

This clone has only a few counts. The V and J genes are TRBV6-5 and TRBJ2-3; perhaps D is TRBD1 or TRBD2 (5 bases each). Germline V gives CDR1 MNHEY, CDR2 SVGAGI. V was shortened by 2 bases and J by 0 bases, with 6 bases between the two germline ends. This CDR3 comprises 14 residues. CDR3: CASSYGGSTDTQYF. The CDR3 DNA follows: TGTGCCAGCAGTTACGGGGGAAGCACAGATACGCAGTATTTT.

Worth noting for this clone: Other DNA sequences in the same sample also yield this CDR3. This sequence joins TRBV9 and TRBJ2-1, with a tentative D call TRBD1 (5 bases). With 0 bases removed from V and 0 bases from J, the gap between germline ends came to 7 bases. Germline CDR1 reads SGDLS; CDR2 reads YYNGEE. The CDR3 is 15 amino acids. The CDR3 DNA sequence: TGTGCCAGCAGCGTAGGGGGCGGCTCCTACAATGAGCAGTTCTTC. It translates to CASSVGGGSYNEQFF.

The chain uses TRBV19 and TRBJ2-4; 14 nucleotides line up with TRBD2. The V gene's germline CDR1 is LNHDA and CDR2 SQIVND (reference sequence). J lost 1 base, V lost 7 bases, and 9 bases had no gene match. The CDR3 runs 18 residues. CDR3 in amino acids: CASTQTSGGVTAKNIQYF. The CDR3 nucleotides read TGTGCCAGTACTCAGACTAGCGGGGGGGTCACGGCCAAAAACATTCAGTACTTC.

This clone was recorded once. The chain carries TRBV11-2 and TRBJ1-4; TRBD1 matches 8 bases. The CDR3 sequence is 16 residues long. Losses at the gene ends were 5 bases for V and 8 bases for J; bases not matched to a gene: 13. In germline, CDR1 is SGHAT, CDR2 FQNNGV. CDR3 protein: CASSNTNRGDLEKLFF. The CDR3 DNA reads TGTGCCAGCAGCAACACAAACAGGGGGGATTTAGAAAAACTGTTTTTT.

V and J are TRBV30 and TRBJ1-3; D ambiguous. There are 16 residues in the CDR3. Trimming took off 1 base at V and 2 bases at J, with 15 bases between the two ends. CDR1 and CDR2 (germline): GTSNPN, SVGIG (reference sequence). This chain's CDR3 is CAWSAGFTHAGNTIYF. For the CDR3, the DNA is TGTGCCTGGAGTGCCGGGTTTACCCACGCTGGAAACACCATATATTTT.

V and J are TRBV15 and TRBJ1-6; 7 bases are a match to TRBD1. Per germline, CDR1 LNHNV and CDR2 YYDKDF (reference sequence). The CDR3 covers 15 residues. J was trimmed by 6 bases and V by 0 bases; bases with no gene match: 2. The CDR3, as DNA: TGTGCCACCAGCAGAGATAGGGACAGTAATTCACCCCTCCACTTT. Its translation: CATSRDRDSNSPLHF.